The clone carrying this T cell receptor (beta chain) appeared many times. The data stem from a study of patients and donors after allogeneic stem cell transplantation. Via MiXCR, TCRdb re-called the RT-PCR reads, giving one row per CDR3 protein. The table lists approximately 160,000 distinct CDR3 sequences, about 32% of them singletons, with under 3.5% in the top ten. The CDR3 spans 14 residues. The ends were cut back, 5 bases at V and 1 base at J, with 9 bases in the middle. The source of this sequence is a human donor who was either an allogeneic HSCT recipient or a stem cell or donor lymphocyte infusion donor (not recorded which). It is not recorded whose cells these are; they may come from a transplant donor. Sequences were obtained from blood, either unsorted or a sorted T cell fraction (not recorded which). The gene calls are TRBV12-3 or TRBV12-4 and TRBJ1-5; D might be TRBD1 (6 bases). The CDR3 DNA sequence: TGTGCCAGCAGTCTGACAGGAAGCAATCAGCCCCAGCATTTT. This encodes CASSLTGSNQPQHF.